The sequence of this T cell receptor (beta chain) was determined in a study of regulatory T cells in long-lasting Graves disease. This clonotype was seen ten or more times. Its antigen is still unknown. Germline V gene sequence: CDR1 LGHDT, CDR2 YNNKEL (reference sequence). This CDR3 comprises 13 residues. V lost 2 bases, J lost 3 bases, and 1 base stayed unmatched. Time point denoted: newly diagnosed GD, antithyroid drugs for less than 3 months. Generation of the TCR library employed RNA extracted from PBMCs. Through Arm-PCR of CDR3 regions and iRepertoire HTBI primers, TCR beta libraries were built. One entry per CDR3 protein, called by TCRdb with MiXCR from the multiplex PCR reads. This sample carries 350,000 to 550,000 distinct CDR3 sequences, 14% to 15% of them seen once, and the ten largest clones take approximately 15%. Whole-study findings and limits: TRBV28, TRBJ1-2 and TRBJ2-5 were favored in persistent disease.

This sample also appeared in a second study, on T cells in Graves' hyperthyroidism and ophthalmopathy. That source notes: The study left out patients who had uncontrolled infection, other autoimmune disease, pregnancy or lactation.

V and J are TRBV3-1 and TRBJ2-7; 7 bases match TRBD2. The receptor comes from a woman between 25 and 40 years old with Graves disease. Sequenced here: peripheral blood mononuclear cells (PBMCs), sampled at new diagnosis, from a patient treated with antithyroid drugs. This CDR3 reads CASSQTSDYEQYF. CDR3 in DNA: TGTGCCAGCAGCCAAACTAGCGACTACGAGCAGTACTTC.